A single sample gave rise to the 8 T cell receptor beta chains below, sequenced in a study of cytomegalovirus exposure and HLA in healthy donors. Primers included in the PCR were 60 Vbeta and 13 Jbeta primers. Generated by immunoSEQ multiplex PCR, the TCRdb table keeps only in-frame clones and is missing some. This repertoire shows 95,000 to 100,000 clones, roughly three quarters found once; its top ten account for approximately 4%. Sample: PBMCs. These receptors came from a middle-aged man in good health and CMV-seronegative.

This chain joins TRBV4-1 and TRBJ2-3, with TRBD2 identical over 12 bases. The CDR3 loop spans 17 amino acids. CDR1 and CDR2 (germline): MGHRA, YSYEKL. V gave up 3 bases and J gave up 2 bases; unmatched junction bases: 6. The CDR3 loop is CASSQASGGGLTDTQYF. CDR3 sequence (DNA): TGCGCCAGCAGCCAGGCTAGCGGGGGGGGACTCACAGATACGCAGTATTTT.

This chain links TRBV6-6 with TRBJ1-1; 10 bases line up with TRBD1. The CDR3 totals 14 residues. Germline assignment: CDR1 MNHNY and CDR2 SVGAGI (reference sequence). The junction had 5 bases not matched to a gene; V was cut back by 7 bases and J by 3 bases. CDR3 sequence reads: CASIRQGADTEAFF. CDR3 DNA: TGTGCCAGCATCCGACAGGGGGCTGACACTGAAGCTTTCTTT.

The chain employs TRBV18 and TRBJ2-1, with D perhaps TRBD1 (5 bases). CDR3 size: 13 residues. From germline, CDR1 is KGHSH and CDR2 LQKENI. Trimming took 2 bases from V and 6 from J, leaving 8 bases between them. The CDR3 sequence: CASSPGHSNEQFF. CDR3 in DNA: TGTGCCAGCTCACCAGGACACTCCAATGAGCAGTTCTTC.

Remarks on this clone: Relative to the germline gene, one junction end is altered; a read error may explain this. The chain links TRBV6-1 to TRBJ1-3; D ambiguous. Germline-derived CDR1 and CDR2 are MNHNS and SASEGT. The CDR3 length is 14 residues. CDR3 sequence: CASSENLPGNAIYF. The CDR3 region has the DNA TGTGCCAGCAGTGAAAATCTTCCAGGAAACGCCATATATTTT.

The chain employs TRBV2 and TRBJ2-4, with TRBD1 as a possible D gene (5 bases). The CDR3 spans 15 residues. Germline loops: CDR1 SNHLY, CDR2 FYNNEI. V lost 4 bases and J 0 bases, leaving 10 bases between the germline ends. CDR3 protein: CASSGAGLAKNIQYF. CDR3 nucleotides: TGTGCCAGCAGTGGGGCAGGGCTAGCCAAAAACATTCAGTACTTC.

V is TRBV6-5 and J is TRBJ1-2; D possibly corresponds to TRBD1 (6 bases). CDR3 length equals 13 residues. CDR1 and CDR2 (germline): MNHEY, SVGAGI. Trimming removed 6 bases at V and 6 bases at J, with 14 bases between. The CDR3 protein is CASSLTGIHGYTF. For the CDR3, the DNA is TGTGCCAGCAGCCTTACAGGGATCCATGGCTACACCTTC.

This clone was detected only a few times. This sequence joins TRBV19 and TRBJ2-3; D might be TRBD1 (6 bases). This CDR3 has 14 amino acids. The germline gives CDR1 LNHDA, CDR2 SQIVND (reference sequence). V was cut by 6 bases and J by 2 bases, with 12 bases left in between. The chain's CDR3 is CASSLTGHTDTQYF. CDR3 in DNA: TGTGCCAGTAGCCTGACAGGACACACAGATACGCAGTATTTT.

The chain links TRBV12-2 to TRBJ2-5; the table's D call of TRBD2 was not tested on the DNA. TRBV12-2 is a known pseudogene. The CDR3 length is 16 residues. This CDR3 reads CASRPSLAGGQETQYF. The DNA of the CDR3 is TGTGCAAGTCGCCCCTCACTAGCGGGGGGACAAGAGACCCAGTACTTC.